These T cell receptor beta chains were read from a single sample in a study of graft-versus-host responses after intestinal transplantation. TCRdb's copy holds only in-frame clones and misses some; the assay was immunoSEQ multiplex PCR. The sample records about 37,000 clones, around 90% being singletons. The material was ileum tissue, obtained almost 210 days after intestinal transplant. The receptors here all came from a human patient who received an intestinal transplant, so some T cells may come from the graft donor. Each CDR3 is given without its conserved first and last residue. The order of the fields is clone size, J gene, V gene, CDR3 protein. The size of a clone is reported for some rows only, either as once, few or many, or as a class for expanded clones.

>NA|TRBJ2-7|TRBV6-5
ASRRTASYEQY
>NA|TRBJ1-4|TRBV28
ASRRTGGATNEKLF
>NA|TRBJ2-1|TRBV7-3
ASSPILAGGGNEQF
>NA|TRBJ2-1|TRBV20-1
SARHYNEQF
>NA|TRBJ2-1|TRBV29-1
SPGREGHNEQF
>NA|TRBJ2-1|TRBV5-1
ASSLTGEYDEQF
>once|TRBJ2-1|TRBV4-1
ASSPTGEGEQF
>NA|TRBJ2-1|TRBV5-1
ASKLALAYNEQF
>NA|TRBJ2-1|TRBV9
ASSVVASGREQF
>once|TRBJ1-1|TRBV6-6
ASSYGTGAAF
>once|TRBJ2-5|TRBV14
ASSQDYRVGETQY
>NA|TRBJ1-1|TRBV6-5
ASRQPQGKDTEAF
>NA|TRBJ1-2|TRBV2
ASRGRGPQGYT
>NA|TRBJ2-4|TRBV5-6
ASSLVVGNIQY
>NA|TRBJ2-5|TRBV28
ASSFPPTSGTWQETQY
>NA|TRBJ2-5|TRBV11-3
ASSLARQETQY
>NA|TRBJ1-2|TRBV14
ASSPVTGSYGYT
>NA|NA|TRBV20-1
SALGDREQY
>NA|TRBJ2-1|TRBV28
ASTSPRGGADEQF
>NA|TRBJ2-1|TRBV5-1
ASSLAVDRGIWF
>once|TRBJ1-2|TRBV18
ASFYPGAHGYT
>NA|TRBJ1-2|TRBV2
ASSETWTGYGYT
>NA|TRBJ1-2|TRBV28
ASSPSLDGYGYT
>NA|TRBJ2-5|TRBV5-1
ASSLELAGGQETQY
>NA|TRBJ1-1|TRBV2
ASSVTGALDTEAF
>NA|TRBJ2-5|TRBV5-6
ASSTRTGGETQY
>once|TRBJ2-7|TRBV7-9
ASSLLQGSPFYEQY
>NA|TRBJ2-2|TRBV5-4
ASSLGGGHTGELF
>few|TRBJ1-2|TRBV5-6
ASSLGGSYGYT
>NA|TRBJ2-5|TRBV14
ASGWAGEGTQY
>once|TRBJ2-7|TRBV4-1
ASSQGWNYEQY
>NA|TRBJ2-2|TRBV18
ASSVWDTGELF
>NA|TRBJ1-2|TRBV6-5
ASSWDTRLDGYT
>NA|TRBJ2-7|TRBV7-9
ASSFRDNPYEQY
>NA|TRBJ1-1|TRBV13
ASSLTWGIGDTEAF
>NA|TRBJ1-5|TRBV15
ATSRLFEGRYQPQH